Listed here are 21 T cell receptor beta chains from one sample, sequenced in a study of spatial heterogeneity in lung cancer. Time point meaning: sample taken at primary tumor resection. Whole RNA, isolated from tumor, nontumor lung or frozen PBMC, was sequenced without prior sorting. TCRdb recomputed calls from the 5' RACE reads with MiXCR, one row per CDR3 protein. The data show more than 10,000 distinct CDR3 sequences, roughly 6% seen once. Sequenced here: PBMCs, sampled at surgery. These receptors were obtained from a male donor with early-stage non-small cell lung cancer.

This clonotype is termed medium-sized. This chain connects TRBV29-1 to TRBJ2-3; D remains ambiguous. Germline V CDR1 and CDR2: SQVTM, ANQGSEA. The CDR3 extends over 13 amino acids. V was clipped by 4 bases and J by 6 bases, with 14 bases between them. The CDR3, as DNA: TGCAGCGTTGCCTCTGTGGGCATGGATACGCAGTATTTT. Translating gives CSVASVGMDTQYF.

Ten or more counts support this clonotype. This CDR3 reads CASSFGVVGHSPYEQYF. The CDR3 DNA follows: TGTGCCAGCAGCTTTGGTGTGGTCGGTCATTCTCCCTACGAGCAGTACTTC. The rearrangement joins TRBV7-9 to TRBJ2-7; no clear D gene. Germline V lookup: CDR1 SEHNR, CDR2 FQNEAQ (reference sequence). There are 17 residues in the CDR3. V lost 3 bases and J lost 2, with 20 bases in between.

By share, this clonotype ranks as medium-sized (0.01 to 0.1%). This chain joins TRBV9 and TRBJ1-1, with D maybe TRBD1 (6 bases). V gave up 1 base and J gave up 0 bases, with 13 bases separating them. Germline assignment: CDR1 SGDLS and CDR2 YYNGEE. The CDR3 is made up of 16 amino acids. The CDR3 coding sequence is TGTGCCAGCAGCGTATCGACAGGAGCTATGAACACTGAAGCTTTCTTT. Its translation is CASSVSTGAMNTEAFF.

This clonotype came up many times. The J gene is TRBJ2-5, the V gene TRBV4-1; D may be TRBD2 (6 bases). CDR3 length equals 16 residues. The ends were cut back, 5 bases at V and 1 base at J, with 17 bases in the middle. CDR1 MGHRA and CDR2 YSYEKL come from the germline V gene. CDR3 nucleotide sequence: TGCGCCAGCAGCGCAAGAATCGAGGGAGGCCAAGAGACCCAGTACTTC. Encoded protein: CASSARIEGGQETQYF.

This clonotype was seen a few times. The chain employs TRBV7-2 and TRBJ2-3; TRBD2 aligns across 7 bases. CDR3 length: 13 amino acids. Germline V lookup: CDR1 SGHTA, CDR2 FQGNSA. With V trimmed by 9 bases and J by 6 bases, 9 bases remained unmatched. CDR3 nucleotide sequence: TGTGCCAGTAAGCCGGGAGGAGCGGATACGCAGTATTTT. The encoded protein is CASKPGGADTQYF.

This clonotype was found many times. The gene calls are TRBV28 and TRBJ2-7, with D tentatively TRBD1 (6 bases). Trimming pared 6 bases from V and 2 bases from J, leaving 11 bases between. The CDR3 length is 13 residues. Germline assignment: CDR1 MDHEN and CDR2 SYDVKM. This CDR3 is CASSSGQTYEQYF. CDR3 nucleotides: TGTGCCAGCAGCTCGGGACAAACCTACGAGCAGTACTTC.

This clonotype was recorded at least ten times. The rearrangement joins TRBV7-9 to TRBJ1-4, with D hard to call. Trimming took off 4 bases at V and 8 bases at J, with 14 bases between the two ends. CDR1 and CDR2 (germline): SEHNR, FQNEAQ (reference sequence). The CDR3 loop spans 14 amino acids. The CDR3 region is CASSSPGPREKLFF. The CDR3 DNA is TGTGCCAGCAGCTCACCCGGGCCCAGGGAAAAACTGTTTTTT.

This clonotype was seen many times. The chain couples TRBV3-1 to TRBJ2-7; 7 nucleotides agree with TRBD1. This CDR3 spans 15 amino acids. Germline V gives CDR1 LGHDT, CDR2 YNNKEL (reference sequence). With V trimmed by 3 bases and J by 2 bases, 7 bases remained unmatched. The CDR3 protein is CASSHWDRITYEQYF. CDR3 DNA: TGTGCCAGCAGCCACTGGGACAGAATCACCTACGAGCAGTACTTC.

The gene calls are TRBV20-1 and TRBJ1-5; no firm D call. This CDR3 has 15 residues. Germline V gene lookup returns CDR1 DFQATT and CDR2 SNEGSKA (reference sequence). Trimming took 1 base from V and 4 from J, leaving 14 bases between them. The CDR3 reads CSARVKGSWNQPQHF. In DNA, the CDR3 is TGCAGTGCTAGAGTCAAGGGATCGTGGAATCAGCCCCAGCATTTT.

This clonotype was seen more than once but under ten times. This chain links TRBV20-1 with TRBJ2-1, with 7 positions matching TRBD2. Per germline, CDR1 DFQATT and CDR2 SNEGSKA (reference sequence). CDR3 length: 15 amino acids. V lost 3 bases to trimming and J lost 4 bases; unmatched junction nucleotides: 9. This CDR3 reads CSASPPGGQYNEQFF. CDR3 bases: TGCAGTGCTAGCCCCCCGGGAGGACAATACAATGAGCAGTTCTTC.

This clonotype has a count of ten or more. This chain connects TRBV12-5 to TRBJ2-2; D unclear. The V gene's germline CDR1 is LGHNT and CDR2 FRNRAP. CDR3 length: 14 amino acids. V shed 1 base and J shed 4 bases, with 7 bases lying between them. CDR3 protein: CASGLESTTGELFF. The CDR3 bases are TGTGCTAGTGGTTTGGAATCGACCACCGGGGAGCTGTTTTTT.

Comment on this clonotype: A much larger clone differs by one base, so this may be a read error. The V call is TRBV29-1, the J call TRBJ1-1; weak D call: TRBD1 (6 bases). The CDR3 runs to 13 residues. Germline CDR1 is SQVTM and CDR2 is ANQGSEA. The CDR3: CSVLRQVNTGAFF. CDR3 sequence (DNA): TGCAGCGTTCTCCGACAGGTGAACACTGGAGCTTTCTTT. Based on the CDR3 plus reference TRBV29-1 and TRBJ1-1, the full variable domain is SAVISQKPSRDICQRGTSLTIQCQVDSQVTMMFWYRQQPGQSLTLIATANQGSEATYESGFVIDKFPISRPNLTFSTLTVSNMSPEDSSIYLCSVLRQVNTGAFFGQGTRLTVV.

This clonotype was picked up many times. The chain has TRBV28 and TRBJ1-2; D is unresolved. The CDR3 runs 13 residues. Between the trimmed V and J ends, which lost 6 bases and 2 bases, there was a span of 10 bases. CDR1 is MDHEN and CDR2 is SYDVKM in the germline V gene. CDR3 DNA sequence: TGTGCCAGCAGATCCGCGGTCAACTATGGCTACACCTTC. Amino acid sequence: CASRSAVNYGYTF.

This clonotype has ten or more counts. The chain has TRBV20-1 and TRBJ1-1; tentative D call: TRBD1 (5 bases). V shed 6 bases and J shed 0 bases, with 11 bases lying between them. CDR3 length: 13 amino acids. Germline values: CDR1 DFQATT, CDR2 SNEGSKA (reference sequence). This CDR3 is CSAKGQMNTEAFF. The CDR3, as DNA: TGCAGTGCCAAGGGGCAGATGAACACTGAAGCTTTCTTT.

In its sample, this clonotype is medium-sized (0.01 to 0.1%). This rearrangement joins TRBV7-9 to TRBJ1-1; the match to TRBD1 covers 11 bases. There are 16 residues in the CDR3. V was clipped by 5 bases and J by 4 bases; unmatched bases: 9. Germline values: CDR1 SEHNR, CDR2 FQNEAQ (reference sequence). The CDR3 nucleotides read TGTGCCAGCAGCGCCACTTCGGGACAGGGGGTCACTGAAGCTTTCTTT. Translated, it gives CASSATSGQGVTEAFF. Filled out from reference TRBV7-9 and TRBJ1-1, the complete variable domain reads DTGVSQNPRHKITKRGQNVTFRCDPISEHNRLYWYRQTLGQGPEFLTYFQNEAQLEKSRLLSDRFSAERPKGSFSTLEIQRTEQGDSAMYLCASSATSGQGVTEAFFGQGTRLTVV.

This clonotype has ten or more counts. This chain uses TRBV4-2 with TRBJ1-4, with D perhaps TRBD1 (5 bases). The germline CDR1 and CDR2 sequences are LGHNA and YNFKEQ. CDR3 length: 20 amino acids. The V end lost 1 base, the J end lost 1 base, and 22 bases lay between the germline ends. CDR3 DNA: TGTGCCAGCAGCCAAGTTTTGGAGACAGTCATTTCGGTAACTAATGAAAAACTGTTTTTT. This translates into CASSQVLETVISVTNEKLFF.

This clonotype showed up just a few times. The rearrangement links TRBV28 to TRBJ1-2; TRBD1 is a possible D gene (5 bases). V gave up 5 bases and J gave up 4 bases, with 14 bases separating them. Germline V gives CDR1 MDHEN, CDR2 SYDVKM. The length of the CDR3 is 14 residues. The CDR3 bases are TGTGCCAGCAGTCGCCGGGACCGAATCTATGGCTACACCTTC. This gives the protein CASSRRDRIYGYTF.

This clonotype came up many times. The CDR3 nucleotides read TGTGCCAGCAGCCAAGGTCCTCCGGGTCCCCGCTCAGTCACCTTC. The encoded protein is CASSQGPPGPRSVTF. The chain joins TRBV3-1 to TRBJ1-2; D gene unclear. The CDR3 length is 15 residues. Germline assignment: CDR1 LGHDT and CDR2 YNNKEL (reference sequence). Deletions cut 1 base from V and 13 bases from J, with 22 bases between. The complete variable domain, with remaining parts taken from reference TRBV3-1 and TRBJ1-2, reads DTAVSQTPKYLVTQMGNDKSIKCEQNLGHDTMYWYKQDSKKFLKIMFSYNNKELIINETVPNRFSPKSPDKAHLNLHINSLELGDSAVYFCASSQGPPGPRSVTFGSGTRLTVV.

This clonotype was seen only a few times. Mismatch with germline at one junction end may stem from a read error. This chain uses TRBV11-1 with TRBJ2-7; 10 positions match TRBD1. The CDR3 extends over 14 amino acids. In germline, CDR1 is SGHAT, CDR2 FQDESV (reference sequence). CDR3 sequence (DNA): TGTGCCACCAGCGACAGGGGGCGATCCTACGAGCAGTACTTC. This codes for CATSDRGRSYEQYF.

This clonotype was detected many times. The chain is built from TRBV20-1 and TRBJ1-2, with 8 bases aligning to TRBD1. This CDR3 contains 13 residues. V trimming: 6 bases; J trimming: 3 bases; junction bases outside the gene matches: 6. In germline, CDR1 is DFQATT, CDR2 SNEGSKA (reference sequence). Here the CDR3 DNA reads TGCAGTGCCCGAATGGACAGGGACTATGGCTACACCTTC. Residues: CSARMDRDYGYTF.

This clonotype has at least ten counts. CDR3 sequence: CSVDPLVPQYF. CDR3 bases: TGCAGCGTCGACCCCCTAGTCCCGCAGTATTTT. The chain recombines TRBV29-1 with TRBJ2-3; D is ambiguous. Trimming shortened V by 6 bases and J by 10 bases, and 14 bases separated the two germline ends. Germline CDR1 and CDR2: SQVTM and ANQGSEA. CDR3 length: 11 amino acids.